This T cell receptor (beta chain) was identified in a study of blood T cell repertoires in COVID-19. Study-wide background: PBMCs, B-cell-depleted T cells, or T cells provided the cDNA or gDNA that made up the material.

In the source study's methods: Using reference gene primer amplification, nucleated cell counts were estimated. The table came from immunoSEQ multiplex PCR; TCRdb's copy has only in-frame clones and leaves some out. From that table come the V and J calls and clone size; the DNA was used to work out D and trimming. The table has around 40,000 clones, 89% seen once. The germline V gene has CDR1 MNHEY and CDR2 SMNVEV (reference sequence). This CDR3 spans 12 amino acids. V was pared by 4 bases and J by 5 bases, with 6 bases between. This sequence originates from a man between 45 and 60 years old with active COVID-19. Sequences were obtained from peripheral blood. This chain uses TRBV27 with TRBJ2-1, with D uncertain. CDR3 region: CASSSLNNEQFF. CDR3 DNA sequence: TGTGCCAGCAGTTCCTTAAACAATGAGCAGTTCTTC.